This T cell receptor (beta chain) was obtained from a study of CD8 T cells in ankylosing spondylitis. With regard to this clonotype: Its target is not known.

General study points: Disease-associated clones were reportedly significantly overrepresented in matched ankylosing spondylitis synovial fluid. Disease-linked clones bore a CD8+ phenotype, appearing relatively rarely in peripheral blood.

A quantitative 5'-RACE method, one with molecular barcodes, was used to make TCR beta libraries. Using its own MiXCR run on the 5' RACE reads, TCRdb lists one record per CDR3 protein. The sample contains some 220,000 distinct CDR3 sequences, approximately 7.6% of which appear only once. The V end lost 5 bases, the J end lost 12 bases, and 18 bases lay between the germline ends. This CDR3 spans 13 amino acids. The V gene's germline CDR1 is SEHNR and CDR2 FQNEAQ (reference sequence). Material: blood, either unsorted or a sorted T cell fraction (not recorded which). V is TRBV7-9 and J is TRBJ2-3, with D tentatively TRBD2 (6 bases). This TCR derives from a female donor with ankylosing spondylitis or in good health (not recorded which). The CDR3 sequence: CASSQTTSQVQYF. The CDR3, as DNA: TGTGCCAGCAGCCAAACTACTAGCCAAGTACAGTATTTT.